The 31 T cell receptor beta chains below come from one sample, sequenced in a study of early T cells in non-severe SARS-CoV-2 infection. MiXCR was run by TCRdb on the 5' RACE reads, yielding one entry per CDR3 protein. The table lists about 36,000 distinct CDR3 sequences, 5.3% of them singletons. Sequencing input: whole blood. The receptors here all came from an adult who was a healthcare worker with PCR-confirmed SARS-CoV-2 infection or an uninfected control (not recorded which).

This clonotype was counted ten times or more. CDR3 DNA: TGCAGCGTTGAGGCGGGGAACACCGGGGAGCTGTTTTTT. As protein: CSVEAGNTGELFF. The chain recombines TRBV29-1 with TRBJ2-2; D is perhaps TRBD2 (5 bases). Germline CDR1 is SQVTM and CDR2 is ANQGSEA. Deletions cut 3 bases from V and 1 base from J, with 6 bases between. The CDR3 consists of 13 residues.

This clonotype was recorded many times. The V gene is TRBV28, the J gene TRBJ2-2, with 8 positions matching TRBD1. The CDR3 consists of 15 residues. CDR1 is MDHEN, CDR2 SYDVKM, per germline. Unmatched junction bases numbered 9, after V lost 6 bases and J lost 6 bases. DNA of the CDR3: TGTGCCAGCAGCATCCTTGGACAGGGCTCCGGGGAGCTGTTTTTT. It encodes CASSILGQGSGELFF.

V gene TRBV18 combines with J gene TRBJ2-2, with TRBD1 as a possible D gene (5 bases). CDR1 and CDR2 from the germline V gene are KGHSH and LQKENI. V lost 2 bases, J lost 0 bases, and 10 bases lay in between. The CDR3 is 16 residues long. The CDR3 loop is CASSPAGPTNTGELFF. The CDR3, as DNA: TGTGCCAGCTCACCAGCAGGGCCTACGAACACCGGGGAGCTGTTTTTT.

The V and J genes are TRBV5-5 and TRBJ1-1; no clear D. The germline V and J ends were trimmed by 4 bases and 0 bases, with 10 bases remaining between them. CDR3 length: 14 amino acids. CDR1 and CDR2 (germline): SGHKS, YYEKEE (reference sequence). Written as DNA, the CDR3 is TGTGCCAGCAGCAGGCAGCGGTTGAACACTGAAGCTTTCTTT. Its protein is CASSRQRLNTEAFF.

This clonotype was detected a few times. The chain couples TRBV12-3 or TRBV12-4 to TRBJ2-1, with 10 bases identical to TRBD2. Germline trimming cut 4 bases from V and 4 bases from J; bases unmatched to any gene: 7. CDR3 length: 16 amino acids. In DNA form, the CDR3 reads TGTGCCAGCAGTTATTCGTTAGCGGGAGGTTACAATGAGCAGTTCTTC. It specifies CASSYSLAGGYNEQFF.

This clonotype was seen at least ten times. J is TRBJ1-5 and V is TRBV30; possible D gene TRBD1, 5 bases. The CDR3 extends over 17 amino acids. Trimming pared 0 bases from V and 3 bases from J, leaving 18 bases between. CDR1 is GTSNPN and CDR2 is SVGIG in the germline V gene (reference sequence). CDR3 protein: CAWSVGSGIVANQPQHF. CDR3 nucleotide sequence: TGTGCCTGGAGTGTGGGGTCAGGGATAGTGGCCAATCAGCCCCAGCATTTT.

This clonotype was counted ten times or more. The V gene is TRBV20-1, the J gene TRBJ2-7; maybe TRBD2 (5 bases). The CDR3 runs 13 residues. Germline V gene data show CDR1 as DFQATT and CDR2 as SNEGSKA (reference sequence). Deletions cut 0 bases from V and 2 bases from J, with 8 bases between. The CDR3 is CSARETGTYEQYF. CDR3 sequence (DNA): TGCAGTGCTAGAGAAACCGGGACCTACGAGCAGTACTTC.

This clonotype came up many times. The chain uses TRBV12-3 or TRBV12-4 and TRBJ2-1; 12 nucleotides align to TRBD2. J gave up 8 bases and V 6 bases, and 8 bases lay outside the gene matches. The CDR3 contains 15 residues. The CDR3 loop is CASSRPSGGVYEQFF. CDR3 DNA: TGTGCCAGCAGCCGACCTAGCGGGGGGGTCTATGAGCAGTTCTTC.

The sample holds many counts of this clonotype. The chain's CDR3 is CASSQRSGLAGAIEQFF. DNA of the CDR3: TGTGCCAGCAGCCAGAGGTCGGGACTAGCGGGAGCGATTGAGCAGTTCTTC. The chain links TRBV7-9 to TRBJ2-1, with TRBD2 matching 14 bases. V lost 5 bases, J lost 9 bases, and 12 bases stayed unmatched. The germline V gene encodes CDR1 SEHNR and CDR2 FQNEAQ (reference sequence). The CDR3 loop spans 17 amino acids. Together with reference TRBV7-9 and TRBJ2-1, the CDR3 gives the full variable domain: DTGVSQNPRHKITKRGQNVTFRCDPISEHNRLYWYRQTLGQGPEFLTYFQNEAQLEKSRLLSDRFSAERPKGSFSTLEIQRTEQGDSAMYLCASSQRSGLAGAIEQFFGPGTRLTVL.

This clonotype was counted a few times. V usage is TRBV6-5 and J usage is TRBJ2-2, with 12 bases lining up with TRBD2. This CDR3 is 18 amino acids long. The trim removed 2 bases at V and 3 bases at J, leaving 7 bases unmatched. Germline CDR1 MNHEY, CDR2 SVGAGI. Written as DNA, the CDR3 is TGTGCCAGCAGTTACCGACTAGCGGGAGTCTCCGACACCGGGGAGCTGTTTTTT. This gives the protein CASSYRLAGVSDTGELFF.

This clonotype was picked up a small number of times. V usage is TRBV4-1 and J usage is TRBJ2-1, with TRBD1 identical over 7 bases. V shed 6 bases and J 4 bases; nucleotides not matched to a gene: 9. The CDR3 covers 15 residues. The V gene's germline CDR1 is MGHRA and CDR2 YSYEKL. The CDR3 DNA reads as TGCGCCAGCAGAGACAGGGATTCTTCTTACAATGAGCAGTTCTTC. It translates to CASRDRDSSYNEQFF.

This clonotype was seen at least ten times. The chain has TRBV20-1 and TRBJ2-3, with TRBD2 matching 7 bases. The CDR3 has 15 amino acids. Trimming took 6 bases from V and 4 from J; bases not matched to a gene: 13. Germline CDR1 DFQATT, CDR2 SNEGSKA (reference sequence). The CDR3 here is CSAKLAARVPDTQYF. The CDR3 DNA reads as TGCAGTGCCAAGCTAGCGGCTAGGGTCCCAGATACGCAGTATTTT.

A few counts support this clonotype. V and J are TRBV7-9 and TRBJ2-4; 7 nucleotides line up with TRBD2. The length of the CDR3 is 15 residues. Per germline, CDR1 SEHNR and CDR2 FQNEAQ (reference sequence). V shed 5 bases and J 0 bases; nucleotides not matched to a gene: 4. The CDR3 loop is CASSNRGVAKNIQYF. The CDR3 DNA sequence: TGTGCCAGCAGCAACCGGGGGGTAGCCAAAAACATTCAGTACTTC.

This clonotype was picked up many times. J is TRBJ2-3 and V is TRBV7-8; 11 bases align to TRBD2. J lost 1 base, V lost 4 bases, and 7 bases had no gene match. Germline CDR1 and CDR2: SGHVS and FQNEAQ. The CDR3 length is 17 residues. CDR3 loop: CASSSLPGLAGTDTQYF. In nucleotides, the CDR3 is TGTGCCAGCAGCTCCCTACCGGGACTAGCGGGCACAGATACGCAGTATTTT.

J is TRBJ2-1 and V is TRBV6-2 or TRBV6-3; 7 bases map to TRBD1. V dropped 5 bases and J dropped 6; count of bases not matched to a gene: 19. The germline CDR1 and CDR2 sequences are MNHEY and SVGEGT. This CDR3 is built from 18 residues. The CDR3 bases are TGTGCCAGCAGTAGACCCACGCGTGGACAGGCTCGAGTCAATGAGCAGTTCTTC. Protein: CASSRPTRGQARVNEQFF.

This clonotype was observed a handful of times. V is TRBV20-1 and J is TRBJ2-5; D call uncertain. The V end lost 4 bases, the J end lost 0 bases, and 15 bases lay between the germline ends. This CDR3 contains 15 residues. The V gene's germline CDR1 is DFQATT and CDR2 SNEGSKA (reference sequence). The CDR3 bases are TGCAGTGCTAATTCGGGCAGCTGGTACCAAGAGACCCAGTACTTC. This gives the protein CSANSGSWYQETQYF.

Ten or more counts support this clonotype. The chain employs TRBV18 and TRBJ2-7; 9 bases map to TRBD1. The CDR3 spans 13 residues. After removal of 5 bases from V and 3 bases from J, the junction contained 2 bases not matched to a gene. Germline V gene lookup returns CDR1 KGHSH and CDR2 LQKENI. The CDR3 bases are TGTGCCAGCTCAAGGACAGGGGTCTACGAGCAGTACTTC. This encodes CASSRTGVYEQYF.

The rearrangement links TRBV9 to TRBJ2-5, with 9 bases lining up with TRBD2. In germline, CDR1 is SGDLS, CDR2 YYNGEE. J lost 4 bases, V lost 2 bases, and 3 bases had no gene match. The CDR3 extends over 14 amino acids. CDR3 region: CASSVSGGPETQYF. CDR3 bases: TGTGCCAGCAGCGTTAGCGGGGGACCAGAGACCCAGTACTTC.

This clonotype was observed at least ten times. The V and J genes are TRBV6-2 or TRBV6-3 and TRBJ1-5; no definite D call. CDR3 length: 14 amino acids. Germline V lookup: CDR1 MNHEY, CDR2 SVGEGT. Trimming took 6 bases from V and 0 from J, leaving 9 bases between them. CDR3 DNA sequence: TGTGCCAGCAGCTACATGAATAGCAATCAGCCCCAGCATTTT. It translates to CASSYMNSNQPQHF.

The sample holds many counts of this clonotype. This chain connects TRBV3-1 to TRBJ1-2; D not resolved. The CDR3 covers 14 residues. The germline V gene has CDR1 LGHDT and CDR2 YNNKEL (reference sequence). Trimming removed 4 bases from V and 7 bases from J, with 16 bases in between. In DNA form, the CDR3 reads TGTGCCAGCAGCCCTGATGCGGGTTATCGTGGCTACACCTTC. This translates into CASSPDAGYRGYTF. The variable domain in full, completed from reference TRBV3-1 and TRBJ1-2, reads DTAVSQTPKYLVTQMGNDKSIKCEQNLGHDTMYWYKQDSKKFLKIMFSYNNKELIINETVPNRFSPKSPDKAHLNLHINSLELGDSAVYFCASSPDAGYRGYTFGSGTRLTVV.

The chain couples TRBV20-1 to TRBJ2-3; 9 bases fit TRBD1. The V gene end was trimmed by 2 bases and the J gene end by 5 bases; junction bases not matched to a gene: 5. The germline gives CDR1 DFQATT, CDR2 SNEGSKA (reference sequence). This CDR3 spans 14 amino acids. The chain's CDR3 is CSARPDRGEDTQYF. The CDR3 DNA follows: TGCAGTGCTAGACCAGACAGGGGGGAAGATACGCAGTATTTT.

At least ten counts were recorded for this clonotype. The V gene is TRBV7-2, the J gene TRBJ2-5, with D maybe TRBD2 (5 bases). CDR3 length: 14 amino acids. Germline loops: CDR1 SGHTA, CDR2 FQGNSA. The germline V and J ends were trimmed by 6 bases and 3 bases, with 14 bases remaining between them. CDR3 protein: CASSPGSLKETQYF. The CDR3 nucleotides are TGTGCCAGCAGTCCGGGATCCCTAAAAGAGACCCAGTACTTC.

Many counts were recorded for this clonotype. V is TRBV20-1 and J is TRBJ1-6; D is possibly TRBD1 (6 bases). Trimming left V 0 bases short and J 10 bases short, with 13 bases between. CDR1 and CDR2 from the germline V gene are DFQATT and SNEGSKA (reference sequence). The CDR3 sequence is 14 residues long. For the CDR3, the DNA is TGCAGTGCTAGAGATTTACAGGGCCTCTCACCCCTCCACTTT. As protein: CSARDLQGLSPLHF.

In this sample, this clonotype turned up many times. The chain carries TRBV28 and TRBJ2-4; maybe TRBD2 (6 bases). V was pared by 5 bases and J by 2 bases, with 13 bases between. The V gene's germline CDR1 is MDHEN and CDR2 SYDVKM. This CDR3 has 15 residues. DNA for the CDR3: TGTGCCAGCAGTAACGGAGGGCCGCCCAAAAACATTCAGTACTTC. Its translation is CASSNGGPPKNIQYF.

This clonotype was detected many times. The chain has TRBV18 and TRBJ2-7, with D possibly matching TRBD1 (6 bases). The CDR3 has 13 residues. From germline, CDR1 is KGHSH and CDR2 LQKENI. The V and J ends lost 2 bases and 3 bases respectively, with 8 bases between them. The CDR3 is CASSPGGVYEQYF. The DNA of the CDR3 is TGTGCCAGCTCACCAGGGGGCGTCTACGAGCAGTACTTC.

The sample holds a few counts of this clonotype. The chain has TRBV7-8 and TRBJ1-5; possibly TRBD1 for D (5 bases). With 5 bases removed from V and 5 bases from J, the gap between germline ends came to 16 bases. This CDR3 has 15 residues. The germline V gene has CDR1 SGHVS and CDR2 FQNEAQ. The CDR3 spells CASSKIQGADQPQHF. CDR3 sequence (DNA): TGTGCCAGCAGCAAGATTCAGGGTGCGGATCAGCCCCAGCATTTT.

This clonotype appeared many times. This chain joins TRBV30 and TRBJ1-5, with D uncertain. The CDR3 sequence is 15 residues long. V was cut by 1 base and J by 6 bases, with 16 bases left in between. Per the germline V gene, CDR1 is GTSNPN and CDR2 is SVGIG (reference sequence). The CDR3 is CAWSGEAHLGQPQHF. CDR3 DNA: TGTGCCTGGAGTGGAGAAGCCCATCTCGGTCAGCCCCAGCATTTT.

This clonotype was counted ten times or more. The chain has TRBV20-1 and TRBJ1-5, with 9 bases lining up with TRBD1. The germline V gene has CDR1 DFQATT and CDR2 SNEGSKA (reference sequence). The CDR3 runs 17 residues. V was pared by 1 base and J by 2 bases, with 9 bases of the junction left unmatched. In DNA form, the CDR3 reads TGCAGTGCTAGAGCCGGGGGGACAGGGTTTGGCAATCAGCCCCAGCATTTT. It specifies CSARAGGTGFGNQPQHF.

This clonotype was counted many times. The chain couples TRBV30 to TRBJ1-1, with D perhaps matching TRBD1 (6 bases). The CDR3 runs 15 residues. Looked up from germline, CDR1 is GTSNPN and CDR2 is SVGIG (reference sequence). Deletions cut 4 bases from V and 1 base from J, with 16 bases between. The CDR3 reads CAWILQGQENTEAFF. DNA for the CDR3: TGTGCCTGGATTCTTCAGGGGCAGGAGAACACTGAAGCTTTCTTT.

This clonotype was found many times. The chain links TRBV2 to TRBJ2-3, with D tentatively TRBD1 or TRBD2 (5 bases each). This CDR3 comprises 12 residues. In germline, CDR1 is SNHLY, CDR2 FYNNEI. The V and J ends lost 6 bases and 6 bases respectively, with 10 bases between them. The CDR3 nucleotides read TGTGCCAGCAGGGGACCCGCGGATACGCAGTATTTT. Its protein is CASRGPADTQYF.

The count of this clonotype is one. As DNA, the CDR3 is TGCGCCAGCAGCCAGGACAGGGGGTCCTATGGCTACACCTTC. It is translated as CASSQDRGSYGYTF. The chain recombines TRBV4-3 with TRBJ1-2; TRBD1 aligns across 10 bases. With V trimmed by 3 bases and J by 4 bases, 2 bases remained unmatched. The CDR3 is 14 amino acids. Germline loops: CDR1 LGHNA, CDR2 YSLEER.